Listed below are T cell receptor beta chains from one sample, sequenced in a study of T cells in Graves' hyperthyroidism and ophthalmopathy. TCRdb reprocessed the multiplex PCR reads with MiXCR, giving one entry per CDR3 protein. The sample holds a few hundred thousand distinct CDR3 sequences, 15% seen once. The sample taken for sequencing was blood. Receptor source: a woman in her thirties with Graves' hyperthyroidism. Each CDR3 is given with its conserved first and last residue. A D gene is named only where the DNA matches it firmly. Clone size is stated in some rows and not others, as once, few, many or a class when expanded.

cdr3_length	j_call	d_call	v_call	clone_size	cdr3_nt	cdr3_aa
15	TRBJ2-1	TRBD1	TRBV10-1	many	TGCGCCAGCAGTGCGGACAGGGGTGGCTACAATGAGCAGTTCTTC	CASSADRGGYNEQFF
13	TRBJ2-5	TRBD1	TRBV28	many	TGTGCCAGCAGTTGGACAGGGAAAGAGACCCAGTACTTC	CASSWTGKETQYF
16	TRBJ2-2	TRBD2	TRBV12-3/TRBV12-4	NA	TGTGCCGGCAGGGGCGAAGCGGGAGAAAACACCGGGGAGCTGTTTTTT	CAGRGEAGENTGELFF
14	TRBJ2-7	TRBD1	TRBV11-2	few	TGTGCCAGCAGCTCTGACAGGGGGATCTACGAGCAGTACTTC	CASSSDRGIYEQYF
11	TRBJ1-1	TRBD1	TRBV6-2/TRBV6-3	few	TGTGCCAGCAGCTATGGACAGGAGGCTTTCTTT	CASSYGQEAFF
14	TRBJ2-3	TRBD1	TRBV20-1	few	TGCAGTGCAACCTGGACAGGGAGGACAGATACGCAGTATTTT	CSATWTGRTDTQYF
15	TRBJ2-4	TRBD2	TRBV7-9	few	TGTGCCAGCAGCGCTAGCGGATTAGCCAAAAACATTCAGTACTTC	CASSASGLAKNIQYF
18	TRBJ2-3	NA	TRBV5-4	NA	TGTGCCAGCAGCCTGGGCGTGGGTCCAGACTCCGGCACAGATACGCAGTATTTT	CASSLGVGPDSGTDTQYF
14	TRBJ1-1	NA	TRBV18	many	TGTGCCAGCTCGCCGACAGAGAGGGGCACTGAAGCTTTCTTT	CASSPTERGTEAFF
16	TRBJ2-7	TRBD2	TRBV28	many	TGTGCCAGCAGTTCCTGGACTAGCGGGAGGGTCCACGAGCAGTACTTC	CASSSWTSGRVHEQYF
15	TRBJ2-7	TRBD1	TRBV29-1	many	TGCAGCGTTGAATTGTTGCAGGGGGCGGGGTACGAGCAGTACTTC	CSVELLQGAGYEQYF
15	TRBJ1-2	TRBD1	TRBV7-2	many	TGTGCCAGCAGCCCTAACGGACAGGGGGCACGAGGCTACACCTTC	CASSPNGQGARGYTF
15	TRBJ2-5	NA	TRBV5-4	many	TGTGCCAGCAGCTTGTTTATGACAGGACAAGAGACCCAGTACTTC	CASSLFMTGQETQYF
14	TRBJ2-3	NA	TRBV3-1	NA	TGTGCCAGCAGCCCTCGGGGGGACAGTGGTACGCAGTATTTT	CASSPRGDSGTQYF
17	TRBJ2-6	NA	TRBV18	many	TGTGCCAGCTCACCAAACAGGGCTCTCTCTGGGGCCAACGTCCTGACTTTC	CASSPNRALSGANVLTF
13	TRBJ2-7	NA	TRBV28	many	TGTGCCAGCAGTTTCGGCTTCTTTTACGAGCAGTACTTC	CASSFGFFYEQYF